This T cell receptor beta chain was recovered during a study of memory CD4+ T cells and cytomegalovirus serostatus. Single viable CD3+CD4+CD8-CD45RO+ cells were sorted as the memory CD4+ T cells. Trimming removed 6 bases at V and 2 bases at J, with 11 bases between. This CDR3 spans 15 amino acids. Germline V gives CDR1 MNHNS, CDR2 SASEGT. How the authors handled the data: Out-of-frame sequences were removed, leaving 2,000,000 or so distinct TCRbeta sequences. Assay used: immunoSEQ multiplex PCR; TCRdb lists only in-frame clones, some missing. V and J calls plus clone size are reproduced from that table; the DNA served to infer D and trimming. The table lists approximately 70,000 clones, about 76% of them singletons, with 4% to 5.5% in the top ten.

This sequence originates from an adult in good health and CMV-seropositive. Sequencing was carried out using memory CD4+ T cells from blood. V and J are TRBV6-1 and TRBJ2-6, with a tentative D call TRBD1 (5 bases). The CDR3 DNA is TGTGCCAGCAGCCAAGGGGCTACTGGGGCCAACGTCCTGACTTTC. Translation gives CASSQGATGANVLTF.